This T cell receptor beta chain was identified in a study of CD8 T cells in Susac syndrome. Looking at the study overall: Patients with Susac syndrome who were sequenced included roughly 6 with active disease and eight in remission. When blood was drawn, the patients with Susac syndrome were therapy-naive, on corticosteroids, or on intravenous immunoglobulin alone.

Reverse transcription used about 0.45 to 1 ug RNA and random hexamers. The immunoSEQ assay covered 54 Vbeta and 13 Jbeta segments for CDR3. MiXCR, applied by TCRdb to the immunoSEQ multiplex PCR reads, yields one record per CDR3 protein. The repertoire holds over 150,000 distinct CDR3 sequences, with around 94% as singletons. This clonotype came up once. The CDR3 is made up of 12 amino acids. CDR1 and CDR2 from the germline V gene are SQVTM and ANQGSEA. With 7 bases clipped from V and 2 bases from J, the junction kept 4 bases outside the gene matches. The sample was CD4+ T cells from PBMCs. This chain joins TRBV29-1 and TRBJ2-5; 7 nucleotides match TRBD1. The sequence was obtained from a human donor with Susac syndrome. In DNA form, the CDR3 reads TGCAGCGCCCGGGACAGTCAAGAGACCCAGTACTTC. The encoded protein is CSARDSQETQYF.